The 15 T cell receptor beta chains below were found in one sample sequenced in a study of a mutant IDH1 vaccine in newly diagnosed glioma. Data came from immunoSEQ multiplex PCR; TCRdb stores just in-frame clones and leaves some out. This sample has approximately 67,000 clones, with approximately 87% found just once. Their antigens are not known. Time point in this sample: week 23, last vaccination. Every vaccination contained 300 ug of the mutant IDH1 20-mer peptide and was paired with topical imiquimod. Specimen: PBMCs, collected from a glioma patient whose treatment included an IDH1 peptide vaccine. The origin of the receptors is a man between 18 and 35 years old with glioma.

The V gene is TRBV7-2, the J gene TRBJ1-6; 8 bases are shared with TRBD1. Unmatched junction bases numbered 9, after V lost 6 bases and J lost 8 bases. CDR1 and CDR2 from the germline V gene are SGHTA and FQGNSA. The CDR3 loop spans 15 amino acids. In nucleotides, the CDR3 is TGTGCCAGCAGGATTCGGACAGGGAGTGATTCACCCCTCCACTTT. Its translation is CASRIRTGSDSPLHF. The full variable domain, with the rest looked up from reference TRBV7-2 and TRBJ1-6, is GAGVSQSPSNKVTEKGKDVELRCDPISGHTALYWYRQSLGQGLEFLIYFQGNSAPDKSGLPSDRFSAERTGGSVSTLTIQRTQQEDSAVYLCASRIRTGSDSPLHFGNGTRLTVT.

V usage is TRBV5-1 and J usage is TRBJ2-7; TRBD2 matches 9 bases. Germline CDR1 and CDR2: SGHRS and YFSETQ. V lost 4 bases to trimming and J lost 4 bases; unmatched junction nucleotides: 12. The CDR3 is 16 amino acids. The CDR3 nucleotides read TGCGCCAGCAGCGACGACTGGACTAGCGTCGGTTACGAGCAGTACTTC. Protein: CASSDDWTSVGYEQYF.

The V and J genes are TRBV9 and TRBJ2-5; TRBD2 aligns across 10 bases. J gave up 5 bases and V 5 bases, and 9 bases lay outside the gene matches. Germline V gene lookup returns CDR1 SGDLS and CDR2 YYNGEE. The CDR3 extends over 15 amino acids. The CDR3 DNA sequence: TGTGCCAGCAGTGCTCAAGCGGGAGGGGGGGAGACCCAGTACTTC. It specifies CASSAQAGGGETQYF.

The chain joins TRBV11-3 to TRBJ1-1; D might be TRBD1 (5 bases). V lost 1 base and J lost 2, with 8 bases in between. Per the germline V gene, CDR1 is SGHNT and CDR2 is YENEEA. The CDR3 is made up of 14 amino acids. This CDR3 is CASSLGQGNTEAFF. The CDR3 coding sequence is TGTGCCAGCAGCTTAGGTCAGGGTAACACTGAAGCTTTCTTT.

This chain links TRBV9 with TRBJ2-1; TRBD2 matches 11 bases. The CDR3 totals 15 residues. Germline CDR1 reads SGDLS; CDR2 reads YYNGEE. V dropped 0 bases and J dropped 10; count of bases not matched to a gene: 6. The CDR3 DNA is TGTGCCAGCAGCGTAGAACTAGCGGGAGTTGGGGAGCAGTTCTTC. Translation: CASSVELAGVGEQFF.

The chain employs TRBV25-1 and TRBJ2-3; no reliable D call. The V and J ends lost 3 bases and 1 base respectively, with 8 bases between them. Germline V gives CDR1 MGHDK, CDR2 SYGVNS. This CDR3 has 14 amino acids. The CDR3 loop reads CASSDPLRTDTQYF. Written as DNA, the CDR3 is TGTGCCAGCAGTGACCCCCTCCGCACAGATACGCAGTATTTT.

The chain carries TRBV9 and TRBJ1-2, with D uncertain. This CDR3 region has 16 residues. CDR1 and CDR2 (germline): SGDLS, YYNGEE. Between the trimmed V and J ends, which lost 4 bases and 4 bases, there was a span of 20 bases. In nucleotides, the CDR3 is TGTGCCAGCAGCCGGGGTGATACACTCGACTCCTATGGCTACACCTTC. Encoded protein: CASSRGDTLDSYGYTF.

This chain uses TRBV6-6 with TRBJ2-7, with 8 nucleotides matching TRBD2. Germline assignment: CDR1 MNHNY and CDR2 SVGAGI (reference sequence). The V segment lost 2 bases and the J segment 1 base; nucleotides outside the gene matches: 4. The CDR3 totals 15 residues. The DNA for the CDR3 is TGTGCCAGCAGTTACGTCGTAGCGGGATCCTACGAGCAGTACTTC. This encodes CASSYVVAGSYEQYF.

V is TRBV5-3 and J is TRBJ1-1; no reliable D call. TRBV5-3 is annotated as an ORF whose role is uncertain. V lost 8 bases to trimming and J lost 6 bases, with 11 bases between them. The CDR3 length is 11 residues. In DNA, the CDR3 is TGTGCCAGGGGTCCGCGGGCTGAAGCTTTCTTT. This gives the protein CARGPRAEAFF.

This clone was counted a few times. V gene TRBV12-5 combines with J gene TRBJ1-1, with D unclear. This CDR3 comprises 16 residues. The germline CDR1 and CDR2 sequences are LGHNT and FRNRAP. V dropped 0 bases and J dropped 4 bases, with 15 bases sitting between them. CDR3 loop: CASGLVRERAGTEAFF. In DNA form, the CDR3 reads TGTGCTAGTGGTTTGGTACGGGAGAGGGCAGGCACTGAAGCTTTCTTT.

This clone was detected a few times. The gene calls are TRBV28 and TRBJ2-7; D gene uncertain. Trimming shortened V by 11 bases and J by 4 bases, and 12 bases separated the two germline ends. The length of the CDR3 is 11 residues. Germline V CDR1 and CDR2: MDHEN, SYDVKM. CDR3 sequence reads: CAVTTGYEQYF. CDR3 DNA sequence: TGTGCCGTCACGACCGGATACGAGCAGTACTTC.

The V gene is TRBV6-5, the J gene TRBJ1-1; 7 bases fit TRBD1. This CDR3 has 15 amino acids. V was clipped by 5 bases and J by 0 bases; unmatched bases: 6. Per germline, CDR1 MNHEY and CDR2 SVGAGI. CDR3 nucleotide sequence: TGTGCCAGCAGTAGTCGACAGGGCATGAACACTGAAGCTTTCTTT. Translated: CASSSRQGMNTEAFF.

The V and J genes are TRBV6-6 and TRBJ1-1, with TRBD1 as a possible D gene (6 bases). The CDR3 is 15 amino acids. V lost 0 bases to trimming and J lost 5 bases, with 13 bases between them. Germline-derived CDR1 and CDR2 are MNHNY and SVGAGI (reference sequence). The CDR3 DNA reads TGTGCCAGCAGTTACTCGATGGGGGGCCGGACTGAAGCTTTCTTT. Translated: CASSYSMGGRTEAFF.

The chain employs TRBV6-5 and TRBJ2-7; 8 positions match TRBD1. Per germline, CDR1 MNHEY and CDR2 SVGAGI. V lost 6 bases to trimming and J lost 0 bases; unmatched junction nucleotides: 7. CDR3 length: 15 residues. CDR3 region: CASRPDRVRSYEQYF. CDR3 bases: TGTGCCAGCAGGCCGGACAGGGTACGCTCCTACGAGCAGTACTTC.

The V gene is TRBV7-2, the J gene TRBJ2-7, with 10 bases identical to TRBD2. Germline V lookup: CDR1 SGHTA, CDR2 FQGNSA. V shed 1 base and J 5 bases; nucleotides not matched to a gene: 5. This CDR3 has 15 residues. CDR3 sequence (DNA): TGTGCCAGCAGCTTAGGTAGCGGGGGGCTGAACGAGCAGTACTTC. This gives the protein CASSLGSGGLNEQYF.